This T cell receptor (beta chain) was documented in a study of cytomegalovirus exposure and HLA in healthy donors. Study-level points and caveats: V- and J-gene trimming in TCR beta was tied to a missense DCLRE1C variant by an analysis performed later. A later analysis revealed that TCR association rates differed between HLA loci, peaking at DRB1 and bottoming out at HLA-C. Indistinguishable V segments such as TRBV6-2 and TRBV6-3 were excluded. In most subjects, TCR beta sequences reportedly gave accurate predictions of HLA-A and HLA-B alleles.

PCR used 60 Vbeta primers and 13 Jbeta primers. This table comes from immunoSEQ multiplex PCR, and its TCRdb copy is limited to in-frame clones, with some not included. This table has roughly 120,000 clones, 8.5% to 9% appearing once. CDR3 length equals 13 residues. V lost 11 bases and J lost 6, with 14 bases in between. In germline, CDR1 is LNHDA, CDR2 SQIVND (reference sequence). On this clone itself: Its antigen remains unknown.

The source is a woman in her thirties or forties in good health and CMV-seropositive. The chain employs TRBV19 and TRBJ1-6; TRBD1 might be the D (6 bases). Sequences were obtained from PBMCs. In DNA, the CDR3 is TGTGCCTCGCGGACAGTTCCTAATTCACCCCTCCACTTT. It encodes CASRTVPNSPLHF.